This T cell receptor beta chain was sequenced in a study of beta chain features in type 1 diabetes. Points from the study as a whole: Healthy donors had naive, central memory and Treg TCRB repertoires that appeared less similar than those seen among patients. The study found moderately but significantly shorter TCRB CDR3s in all four CD4+ subsets of Type 1 diabetes patients. Reduced insertions and increased deletions marked VDJ junctions in type 1 diabetes patients.

The study reverse transcribed the entire isolated RNA, so it sequenced expressed TCRB transcripts. TCRdb keeps only in-frame clones here, not all; method: immunoSEQ multiplex PCR. The sample has 600,000 or so clones, 11% to 15% seen once. With regard to this clone: What it binds is not known.

This CDR3 is built from 18 residues. V was clipped by 6 bases and J by 3 bases; unmatched bases: 12. From germline, CDR1 is MNHEY and CDR2 SMNVEV (reference sequence). The chain carries TRBV27 and TRBJ2-3; TRBD2 matches at 13 bases. The clonotype originates from a young man with type 1 diabetes. The sample taken for sequencing was naive CD4+ T cells from blood. CDR3 in DNA: TGTGCCAGCAGGCCCACTAGCGGGAGGGCCCCATTTACAGATACGCAGTATTTT. Translated: CASRPTSGRAPFTDTQYF.